Here is one TCR beta chain with its context. Its antigen is not identified. These data come from a study of response to subunit inactivated influenza vaccine. TCRdb fed the RT-PCR reads into MiXCR, producing one record per CDR3 protein. The sample contains some 190,000 distinct CDR3 sequences, around 14% of which appear only once. The CDR3 is 14 residues long. Findings and limits, study-wide: T cells newly recruited by each seasonal influenza vaccination are few, the authors suggested.

The source of this sequence is a man in his forties or fifties who received an inactivated influenza vaccine. The sample in question was CD8+ T cells sorted from PBMCs, obtained roughly 5 days after vaccination. The rearrangement links TRBV21-1 to TRBJ2-1; the table calls TRBD1, which could not be checked here. TRBV21-1 counts as a pseudogene. The CDR3 coding sequence is TGTGCCAGTCCGGGACAGGGGTTTCCGGATGAGCAGTTCTTC. Translated, it gives CASPGQGFPDEQFF.